Each of the 13 T cell receptor beta chains below was sequenced from the same sample in a study of shared clonotypes between healthy human individuals. Sequencing used immunoSEQ multiplex PCR; TCRdb keeps in-frame clones, though not all of them. This table holds roughly 2.1 million clones, approximately 94% found once. Naive CD8 cells were CD45RO-negative, positively selected for CCR7, excluding terminally differentiated effector memory CD45RA+ cells. Input material: naive CD8+ T cells from PBMCs. The receptors were sampled from a man between 18 and 29 years old in good health. Some clones in this sample may be carry-over from other donors' samples.

This sequence joins TRBV28 and TRBJ2-7, with 12 bases lining up with TRBD1. Looked up from germline, CDR1 is MDHEN and CDR2 is SYDVKM. The CDR3 is 14 amino acids. The ends lost 8 bases at V and 5 bases at J; junction bases unmatched: 7. CDR3 DNA: TGTGCCAGCGGGGACAGGGGGCGAGTCCACGAGCAGTACTTC. Translation: CASGDRGRVHEQYF.

The rearrangement joins TRBV4-1 to TRBJ1-2; D gene unclear. The CDR3 spans 15 residues. The germline V gene encodes CDR1 MGHRA and CDR2 YSYEKL. Trimming took 1 base from V and 4 from J, leaving 13 bases between them. The CDR3 here is CASSQVRAGPYGYTF. CDR3 bases: TGCGCCAGCAGCCAAGTCAGAGCTGGCCCCTATGGCTACACCTTC.

The chain couples TRBV9 to TRBJ1-1, with 7 bases aligning to TRBD1. Germline-derived CDR1 and CDR2 are SGDLS and YYNGEE. V was pared by 4 bases and J by 0 bases, with 6 bases of the junction left unmatched. The CDR3 is 15 amino acids. Here the CDR3 DNA reads TGTGCCAGCAGCCCGGGGGGGACAGTGAACACTGAAGCTTTCTTT. Its translation: CASSPGGTVNTEAFF.

This chain connects TRBV7-2 to TRBJ2-5, with 7 bases that match TRBD1. Germline V gives CDR1 SGHTA, CDR2 FQGNSA. The CDR3 contains 16 residues. The ends lost 5 bases at V and 2 bases at J; junction bases unmatched: 11. This CDR3 reads CASSKPLDRQQETQYF. CDR3 bases: TGTGCCAGCAGCAAGCCCCTGGACAGGCAACAAGAGACCCAGTACTTC.

Worth noting for this clone: This specimen includes other DNA sequences encoding the same CDR3. The rearrangement uses TRBV19 and TRBJ2-1; possibly TRBD2 for D (5 bases). Germline V lookup: CDR1 LNHDA, CDR2 SQIVND (reference sequence). Trimming removed 0 bases from V and 0 bases from J, with 9 bases in between. This CDR3 has 16 amino acids. CDR3 DNA: TGTGCCAGTAGTATAGATTCGGGGAGCTCCTACAATGAGCAGTTCTTC. Translation: CASSIDSGSSYNEQFF. Together with reference TRBV19 and TRBJ2-1, the CDR3 gives the full variable domain: DGGITQSPKYLFRKEGQNVTLSCEQNLNHDAMYWYRQDPGQGLRLIYYSQIVNDFQKGDIAEGYSVSREKKESFPLTVTSAQKNPTAFYLCASSIDSGSSYNEQFFGPGTRLTVL.

This chain links TRBV6-1 with TRBJ1-5; D unresolved. Per the germline V gene, CDR1 is MNHNS and CDR2 is SASEGT. The CDR3 is 17 residues long. The germline V and J ends were trimmed by 2 bases and 0 bases, with 14 bases remaining between them. This CDR3 is CASSEPVGLYSNQPQHF. In DNA form, the CDR3 reads TGTGCCAGCAGTGAACCTGTCGGACTATATAGCAATCAGCCCCAGCATTTT.

This clone showed up just once. CDR3 DNA sequence: TGTGCCAGCAGCCAAGACAGGGGGCTGGACAATGAGCAGTTCTTC. This translates into CASSQDRGLDNEQFF. The chain combines TRBV14 with TRBJ2-1; 8 bases agree with TRBD1. With 0 bases clipped from V and 5 bases from J, the junction kept 3 bases outside the gene matches. The CDR3 is 15 residues long. The germline V gene encodes CDR1 SGHDN and CDR2 FVKESK. Full variable domain (outside the CDR3, taken from reference TRBV14 and TRBJ2-1): EAGVTQFPSHSVIEKGQTVTLRCDPISGHDNLYWYRRVMGKEIKFLLHFVKESKQDESGMPNNRFLAERTGGTYSTLKVQPAELEDSGVYFCASSQDRGLDNEQFFGPGTRLTVL.

The table lists this clone with a count of one. The chain employs TRBV6-1 and TRBJ2-2; perhaps TRBD1 as D (5 bases). The V gene lost 3 bases and the J gene lost 6 bases, with 11 bases spanning the gap. Germline V gene sequence: CDR1 MNHNS, CDR2 SASEGT. The length of the CDR3 is 14 residues. The CDR3 is CASSEQGWPGELFF. Written as DNA, the CDR3 is TGTGCCAGCAGTGAGCAGGGTTGGCCCGGGGAGCTGTTTTTT.

This sequence joins TRBV27 and TRBJ2-7; D is perhaps TRBD2 (5 bases). Trimming cost V 3 bases and J 2 bases, with 11 bases left between them. Per germline, CDR1 MNHEY and CDR2 SMNVEV (reference sequence). The CDR3 covers 14 residues. The CDR3 spells CASSFEGPPYEQYF. The CDR3 DNA follows: TGTGCCAGCAGTTTTGAGGGCCCCCCCTACGAGCAGTACTTC.

The chain carries TRBV7-9 and TRBJ2-2; 10 positions match TRBD1. Germline loops: CDR1 SEHNR, CDR2 FQNEAQ (reference sequence). Trimming removed 5 bases from V and 10 bases from J; junction bases left unmatched: 7. The CDR3 covers 14 residues. The CDR3 here is CASSPPTGGPELFF. In DNA, the CDR3 is TGTGCCAGCAGCCCACCGACAGGGGGCCCGGAGCTGTTTTTT. Complete variable domain (other parts from reference TRBV7-9 and TRBJ2-2): DTGVSQNPRHKITKRGQNVTFRCDPISEHNRLYWYRQTLGQGPEFLTYFQNEAQLEKSRLLSDRFSAERPKGSFSTLEIQRTEQGDSAMYLCASSPPTGGPELFFGEGSRLTVL.

V is TRBV27 and J is TRBJ2-7; D remains unclear. V lost 3 bases to trimming and J lost 1 base, with 13 bases between them. The germline V gene has CDR1 MNHEY and CDR2 SMNVEV (reference sequence). This CDR3 is built from 15 residues. CDR3 bases: TGTGCCAGCAGTTTTGCAGGAGACCTTTCCTACGAGCAGTACTTC. Its protein is CASSFAGDLSYEQYF.

The genes are TRBV19 and TRBJ1-2; D call uncertain. Germline CDR1 LNHDA, CDR2 SQIVND (reference sequence). V gave up 4 bases and J gave up 7 bases, with 16 bases separating them. The CDR3 is 14 amino acids. The CDR3 is CASSTRTPMGGYTF. The CDR3 DNA is TGTGCCAGTAGTACCCGGACGCCCATGGGTGGCTACACCTTC.

The genes are TRBV5-6 and TRBJ2-7; unclear D gene. CDR1 is SGHDT, CDR2 YYEEEE, per germline. V was pared by 4 bases and J by 2 bases, with 10 bases between. This CDR3 region has 13 residues. The CDR3 region is CASSANNPYEQYF. CDR3 bases: TGTGCCAGCAGCGCAAACAATCCCTACGAGCAGTACTTC.